The 18 T cell receptor beta chains given below trace back to one sample, sequenced in a study of Ad26.COV2.S vaccination and SARS-CoV-2 variants. Libraries were prepared by immunoSEQ multiplex PCR; TCRdb keeps only in-frame clonotypes and omits some of them. The sample has hundreds of thousands of clones, about 91% seen once. The specimen was peripheral blood, collected after recovery from COVID-19. These TCRs come from a human donor who had recovered from COVID-19.

The table lists this clone with a few counts. V usage is TRBV2 and J usage is TRBJ1-5; no firm D call. The V and J ends lost 4 bases and 5 bases respectively, with 6 bases between them. There are 12 residues in the CDR3. CDR1 SNHLY and CDR2 FYNNEI come from the germline V gene. The CDR3 loop reads CASSGGDQPQHF. In DNA form, the CDR3 reads TGTGCCAGCAGTGGCGGGGATCAGCCCCAGCATTTT.

V usage is TRBV24-1 and J usage is TRBJ2-2; the D is unclear. Per germline, CDR1 KGHDR and CDR2 SFDVKD. There are 12 residues in the CDR3. The V end was cut by 5 bases, the J end by 5 bases, with 5 bases between. In DNA form, the CDR3 reads TGTGCCACCAGTGGTAGAACCGGGGAGCTGTTTTTT. Its protein product is CATSGRTGELFF.

The chain uses TRBV9 and TRBJ2-1; D possibly corresponds to TRBD2 (5 bases). V lost 1 base to trimming and J lost 5 bases, with 19 bases between them. CDR1 and CDR2 from the germline V gene are SGDLS and YYNGEE. The CDR3 totals 17 residues. CDR3 sequence: CASSVLMAAGQHNEQFF. DNA for the CDR3: TGTGCCAGCAGCGTACTAATGGCCGCGGGCCAACACAATGAGCAGTTCTTC.

This clone was picked up a small number of times. The chain links TRBV18 to TRBJ2-5, with 8 nucleotides matching TRBD1. CDR3 size: 16 residues. Germline V gene data show CDR1 as KGHSH and CDR2 as LQKENI. V lost 0 bases and J lost 1; bases outside the gene matches: 4. CDR3 coding DNA: TGTGCCAGCTCACCACCGACGCAGGGGGCCCAAGAGACCCAGTACTTC. It codes for CASSPPTQGAQETQYF.

This sequence joins TRBV19 and TRBJ1-3; TRBD1 is a possible D gene (6 bases). The germline gives CDR1 LNHDA, CDR2 SQIVND (reference sequence). V was pared by 8 bases and J by 4 bases, with 12 bases between. The CDR3 extends over 13 amino acids. The CDR3 nucleotides read TGTGCCAGTCTCCGGGACACAGGAAACACCATATATTTT. Its translation is CASLRDTGNTIYF. Filled out from reference TRBV19 and TRBJ1-3, the complete variable domain reads DGGITQSPKYLFRKEGQNVTLSCEQNLNHDAMYWYRQDPGQGLRLIYYSQIVNDFQKGDIAEGYSVSREKKESFPLTVTSAQKNPTAFYLCASLRDTGNTIYFGEGSWLTVV.

CDR3 amino acids: CASSESQGKGAAEAFF. CDR3 bases: TGCGCCAGCAGTGAGTCCCAGGGGAAGGGGGCAGCTGAAGCTTTCTTT. The chain uses TRBV10-1 and TRBJ1-1, with 7 bases that match TRBD1. Germline assignment: CDR1 WNHNN and CDR2 SYGVQD (reference sequence). The trim removed 0 bases at V and 6 bases at J, leaving 10 bases unmatched. The CDR3 is 16 residues long.

The chain couples TRBV13 to TRBJ2-3; TRBD1 is a possible D gene (5 bases). Germline V gene lookup returns CDR1 PRHDT and CDR2 FYEKMQ (reference sequence). The CDR3 extends over 15 amino acids. V lost 6 bases and J lost 2, with 15 bases in between. The CDR3 spells CASSRARVVTDTQYF. DNA for the CDR3: TGTGCCAGCAGTCGGGCCAGGGTTGTCACAGATACGCAGTATTTT. The full variable domain, rest sourced from reference TRBV13 and TRBJ2-3, is AAGVIQSPRHLIKEKRETATLKCYPIPRHDTVYWYQQGPGQDPQFLISFYEKMQSDKGSIPDRFSAQQFSDYHSELNMSSLELGDSALYFCASSRARVVTDTQYFGPGTRLTVL.

The chain uses TRBV19 and TRBJ2-7; TRBD1 matches 7 bases. Germline CDR1 and CDR2: LNHDA and SQIVND (reference sequence). The CDR3 has 15 residues. The junction had 11 bases not matched to a gene; V was cut back by 5 bases and J by 4 bases. CDR3 DNA sequence: TGTGCCAGTAGTCCGGCTACCGACAGGGAATACGAGCAGTACTTC. Amino acids: CASSPATDREYEQYF.

V usage is TRBV9 and J usage is TRBJ1-1; 8 positions agree with TRBD1. The CDR3 runs 15 residues. In germline, CDR1 is SGDLS, CDR2 YYNGEE. J lost 0 bases, V lost 4 bases, and 5 bases had no gene match. The CDR3 loop is CASSLETGVNTEAFF. CDR3 coding DNA: TGTGCCAGCAGCCTAGAGACAGGGGTGAACACTGAAGCTTTCTTT.

The chain links TRBV2 to TRBJ1-2; TRBD1 might be the D (5 bases). V lost 6 bases and J 4 bases, leaving 15 bases between the germline ends. The CDR3 is made up of 14 amino acids. Germline CDR1 reads SNHLY; CDR2 reads FYNNEI. This CDR3 is CASSESGNFYGYTF. Written as DNA, the CDR3 is TGTGCCAGCAGCGAATCAGGGAACTTCTATGGCTACACCTTC. The full variable domain, its missing parts supplied by reference TRBV2 and TRBJ1-2, is EPEVTQTPSHQVTQMGQEVILRCVPISNHLYFYWYRQILGQKVEFLVSFYNNEISEKSEIFDDQFSVERPDGSNFTLKIRSTKLEDSAMYFCASSESGNFYGYTFGSGTRLTVV.

J is TRBJ1-2 and V is TRBV5-1, with 11 bases identical to TRBD1. Unmatched junction bases numbered 3, after V lost 3 bases and J lost 2 bases. Per germline, CDR1 SGHRS and CDR2 YFSETQ. CDR3 length: 15 amino acids. CDR3 bases: TGCGCCAGCAGCTCGGGACAGGGGGGGAACTATGGCTACACCTTC. It specifies CASSSGQGGNYGYTF.

The chain recombines TRBV2 with TRBJ1-4; 9 bases are a match to TRBD1. Trimming removed 4 bases from V and 5 bases from J; junction bases left unmatched: 5. The length of the CDR3 is 15 residues. Germline V lookup: CDR1 SNHLY, CDR2 FYNNEI. The CDR3 coding sequence is TGTGCCAGCAGTGCGGCGACAGGGGGAAATGAAAAACTGTTTTTT. It translates to CASSAATGGNEKLFF.

This sequence joins TRBV5-6 and TRBJ1-6; TRBD1 might be the D (5 bases). CDR3 size: 15 residues. The V gene's germline CDR1 is SGHDT and CDR2 YYEEEE. V was cut by 3 bases and J by 3 bases, with 10 bases left in between. The CDR3 DNA reads as TGTGCCAGCAGCTCGACAGCGATCTATAATTCACCCCTCCACTTT. Translation gives CASSSTAIYNSPLHF.

V gene TRBV19 combines with J gene TRBJ2-7, with D possibly called TRBD1 or TRBD2 (6 bases each). The CDR3 is 17 residues long. V was shortened by 3 bases and J by 5 bases, with 23 bases between the two germline ends. CDR1 is LNHDA and CDR2 is SQIVND in the germline V gene (reference sequence). The CDR3 DNA reads as TGTGCCAGTAGTATGGGGGGCTGGAGTCAGGGACTCCACGAGCAGTACTTC. It yields the protein CASSMGGWSQGLHEQYF.

This chain links TRBV4-2 with TRBJ1-1; D is unresolved. CDR3 size: 12 residues. V lost 2 bases and J lost 0, with 1 base in between. Per germline, CDR1 LGHNA and CDR2 YNFKEQ. CDR3 coding DNA: TGTGCCAGCAGCCAAATGAACACTGAAGCTTTCTTT. It specifies CASSQMNTEAFF.

The chain carries TRBV5-1 and TRBJ2-7; D is perhaps TRBD2 (7 bases). Germline V lookup: CDR1 SGHRS, CDR2 YFSETQ. V lost 7 bases and J 3 bases, leaving 14 bases between the germline ends. The length of the CDR3 is 13 residues. DNA of the CDR3: TGCGCCAGCGGGCGGGGAGGGGGCTACGAGCAGTACTTC. The encoded protein is CASGRGGGYEQYF.

The CDR3 reads CASKGDQVREKLFF. In DNA, the CDR3 is TGTGCCAGTAAAGGGGATCAGGTCCGTGAAAAACTGTTTTTT. V is TRBV19 and J is TRBJ1-4; maybe TRBD1 (5 bases). The V gene lost 7 bases and the J gene lost 7 bases, with 16 bases spanning the gap. The CDR3 is 14 amino acids. Looked up from germline, CDR1 is LNHDA and CDR2 is SQIVND (reference sequence).

The rearrangement links TRBV19 to TRBJ2-2, with D maybe TRBD1 (7 bases). Trimming cost V 8 bases and J 2 bases, with 15 bases left between them. There are 15 residues in the CDR3. CDR1 and CDR2 (germline): LNHDA, SQIVND (reference sequence). The CDR3 DNA is TGTGCCAGTTGGAGGGACAGCACCAACACCGGGGAGCTGTTTTTT. Protein product: CASWRDSTNTGELFF.